This T cell receptor beta chain is drawn from a study of CD4 T cell repertoires in COVID-19 (TCRdb year 2021). In terms of the full investigation: To analyze cross-reactivity, CFSE-low cells were expanded with IL-2 for 9 to 10 days and then labeled again and restimulated with spike proteins from other coronaviruses. Naturally processed CD4+ T cell responses to SARS-CoV-2 spike and nucleoprotein were characterized in COVID-19-recovered individuals, and clonal composition was assessed by TCR Vbeta sequencing. Subset-level TCR Vbeta repertoire analysis of SARS-CoV-2-reactive T cells was performed in a few recovered individuals. What the research found in general, with its limitations: Several of the most expanded SARS-CoV-2-reactive clonotypes were present in two or all three memory subsets, which suggests intraclonal diversification. Consistent with cross-reactivity, between 7 and 25% of SARS-CoV-2 clonotypes also showed up in secondary cultures stimulated with SARS-CoV and/or HKU1 spike.

Cut back by 6 bases and 2 bases, the V and J ends lie 13 bases apart. The CDR3 has 14 amino acids, counting the end cysteine and phenylalanine. The retained sequence is limited to the CDR3, 42 bases, with the frame set at the first base. CDR1 MNHEY and CDR2 SVGAGI were looked up in the germline V gene. Only a few counts were recorded for this clone. The antigen it recognizes is unknown. Base qualities were left out, and no much larger clone turns up one base away. Libraries were prepared through the immunoSEQ multiplex PCR assay. Per the source publication's procedure: Repertoire overlap between subsets was quantified using the Chao-Jaccard similarity index and counts of shared clonotypes. The table was pulled from immuneACCESS by TCRdb, which kept in-frame rearrangements only. Such tables lose some clones; where checked, under half of the loss comes from unresolved V genes, and the rest has no known cause. For V, J and clone size, that table is used; D and trimming come from the DNA. The sample table holds some 71,000 clones, of which 83% were seen once. Jointly, the top ten make up 0.5% to 0.6% of the sample.

The time point label of this sample denotes: sample from a COVID-19-recovered individual after infection. Donors were patients who had recovered from mild-to-severe COVID-19. Uncultured memory T cell samples were subjected to sequencing directly after ex vivo isolation. CD4+ total memory, central memory, effector memory and circulating T follicular helper cells were isolated from peripheral blood mononuclear cells. The sequence came from a human donor who had COVID-19. The specimen comprised CD4+ T cells from peripheral blood, sampled after recovery from COVID-19. The chain uses TRBV6-5 and TRBJ1-2; too little of a D gene remains to name it. CDR3 region: CASSRATINYGYTF. The nucleotide sequence is TGTGCCAGCAGCCGCGCGACTATAAACTATGGCTACACCTTC.